A single sample gave rise to the 7 T cell receptor beta chains below, sequenced in a study of graft-versus-host responses after intestinal transplantation. This table comes from immunoSEQ multiplex PCR, and its TCRdb copy is limited to in-frame clones, with some not included. This table holds 100,000 to 130,000 clones, roughly 90% found once. No antigen is known for these receptors. The specimen comprised unstimulated CD4+ T cells sorted from spleen or lymph node cells, sampled before transplant. Receptor source: a human donor who was the organ donor for an intestinal transplant.

The chain carries TRBV5-6 and TRBJ1-6; unclear D gene. The V and J ends lost 1 base and 3 bases respectively, with 5 bases between them. CDR1 and CDR2 from the germline V gene are SGHDT and YYEEEE. The CDR3 runs to 14 residues. The DNA for the CDR3 is TGTGCCAGCAGCTTGAGGTACTATAATTCACCCCTCCACTTT. This gives the protein CASSLRYYNSPLHF.

The chain has TRBV9 and TRBJ2-7, with 7 bases matching TRBD1. Germline loops: CDR1 SGDLS, CDR2 YYNGEE. Trimming took 0 bases from V and 3 from J; bases not matched to a gene: 12. CDR3 length: 17 amino acids. Written as DNA, the CDR3 is TGTGCCAGCAGCGTAGCTGCACCAGGGGGACCCAACTACGAGCAGTACTTC. It specifies CASSVAAPGGPNYEQYF.

The chain employs TRBV7-9 and TRBJ2-7; no definite D call. The CDR3 consists of 13 residues. Per the germline V gene, CDR1 is SEHNR and CDR2 is FQNEAQ (reference sequence). The ends were cut back, 1 base at V and 0 bases at J, with 4 bases in the middle. This CDR3 reads CASSLDSSYEQYF. Written as DNA, the CDR3 is TGTGCCAGCAGCTTAGACAGCTCCTACGAGCAGTACTTC.

As to this clone: The sample carries other DNA sequences with the same CDR3. The V call is TRBV27, the J call TRBJ1-2, with D possibly matching TRBD1 (5 bases). The CDR3 extends over 12 amino acids. CDR1 MNHEY and CDR2 SMNVEV come from the germline V gene (reference sequence). V lost 2 bases to trimming and J lost 6 bases, with 7 bases between them. The CDR3 sequence: CASSLRGDGYTF. The DNA of the CDR3 is TGTGCCAGCAGTTTAAGGGGAGATGGCTACACCTTC.

The chain is built from TRBV6-6 and TRBJ1-3; 8 bases are a match to TRBD1. The V gene's germline CDR1 is MNHNY and CDR2 SVGAGI (reference sequence). V dropped 4 bases and J dropped 2; count of bases not matched to a gene: 1. CDR3 length: 14 amino acids. CDR3 region: CASSLDRAGNTIYF. The CDR3 coding sequence is TGTGCCAGCAGTTTGGACAGGGCTGGAAACACCATATATTTT.

The chain is built from TRBV19 and TRBJ2-1, with D perhaps given as TRBD1 or TRBD2 (5 bases each). The CDR3 is made up of 11 amino acids. Trimming left V 7 bases short and J 9 bases short, with 10 bases between. In germline, CDR1 is LNHDA, CDR2 SQIVND (reference sequence). The CDR3 sequence: CASIRDGEQFF. CDR3 DNA sequence: TGTGCCAGTATTAGGGACGGTGAGCAGTTCTTC.

The chain links TRBV6-1 to TRBJ1-2; D is unresolved. Germline lookup yields CDR1 MNHNS and CDR2 SASEGT. V lost 2 bases and J 5 bases, leaving 6 bases between the germline ends. CDR3 length equals 12 residues. The CDR3 DNA sequence: TGTGCCAGCAGTGAACCAGATTATGGCTACACCTTC. It is translated as CASSEPDYGYTF.